This T cell receptor (beta chain) was recorded in a study of graft-versus-host responses after intestinal transplantation. Across the study: Recipients were given multivisceral, liver-intestinal, or isolated intestinal transplants. Every recipient underwent anti-thymocyte globulin induction, then tacrolimus and steroids for about three years. Whole-study results and caveats: Analysis identified GvH clones in recipient marrow, with some appearing first in ileum or blood. High graft-versus-host to host-versus-graft clonal ratios were seen in allografts of patients with graft-donor T cell macrochimerism.

Concerning this clone: The antigen is unknown.

This table comes from immunoSEQ multiplex PCR, and its TCRdb copy is limited to in-frame clones, with some not included. The sample lists some 90,000 clones, 80% to 95% occurring once. This clonotype was obtained from a human donor who received an intestinal transplant. The material was unstimulated CD4+ T cells sorted from spleen or lymph node cells, obtained before intestinal transplant.

The CDR3 nucleotides are TGTGCCACCAGCATCACAGGGGAGGGCGAGCAGTACTTC. Its protein is CATSITGEGEQYF. This sequence joins TRBV15 and TRBJ2-7; D possibly matches TRBD1 or TRBD2 (7 bases each). Germline V gene sequence: CDR1 LNHNV, CDR2 YYDKDF (reference sequence). The CDR3 consists of 13 residues. The V and J ends lost 4 bases and 6 bases respectively, with 13 bases between them.